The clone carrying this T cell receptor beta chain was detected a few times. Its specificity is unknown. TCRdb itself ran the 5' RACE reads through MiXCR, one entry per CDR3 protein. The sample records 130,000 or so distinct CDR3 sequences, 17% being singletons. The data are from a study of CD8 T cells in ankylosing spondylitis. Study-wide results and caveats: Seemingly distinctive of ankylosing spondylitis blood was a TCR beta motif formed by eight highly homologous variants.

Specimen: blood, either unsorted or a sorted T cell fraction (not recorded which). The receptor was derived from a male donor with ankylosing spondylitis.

The CDR3 region has the DNA TGTGCCAGCAGCTTTCTGGGGACTTACAATGAGCAGTTCTTC. It is translated as CASSFLGTYNEQFF. This chain links TRBV7-2 with TRBJ2-1, with D perhaps TRBD2 (6 bases). There are 14 residues in the CDR3. Germline assignment: CDR1 SGHTA and CDR2 FQGNSA. V lost 3 bases and J 4 bases, leaving 10 bases between the germline ends.